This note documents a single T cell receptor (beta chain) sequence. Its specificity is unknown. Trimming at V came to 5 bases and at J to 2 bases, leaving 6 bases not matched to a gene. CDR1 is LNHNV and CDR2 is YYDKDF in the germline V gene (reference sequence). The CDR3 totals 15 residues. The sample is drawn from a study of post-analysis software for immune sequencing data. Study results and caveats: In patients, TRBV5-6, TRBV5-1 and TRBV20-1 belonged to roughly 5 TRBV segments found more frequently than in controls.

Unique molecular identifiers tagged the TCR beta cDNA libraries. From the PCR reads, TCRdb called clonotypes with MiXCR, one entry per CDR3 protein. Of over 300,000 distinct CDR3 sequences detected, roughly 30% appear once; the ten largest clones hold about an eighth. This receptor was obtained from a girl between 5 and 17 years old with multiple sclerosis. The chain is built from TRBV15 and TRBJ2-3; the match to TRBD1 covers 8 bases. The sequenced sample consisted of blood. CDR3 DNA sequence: TGTGCCACCAGCTCTCAGGGGGCTTACACAGATACGCAGTATTTT. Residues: CATSSQGAYTDTQYF. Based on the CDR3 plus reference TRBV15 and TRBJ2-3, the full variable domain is DAMVIQNPRYQVTQFGKPVTLSCSQTLNHNVMYWYQQKSSQAPKLLFHYYDKDFNNEADTPDNFQSRRPNTSFCFLDIRSPGLGDTAMYLCATSSQGAYTDTQYFGPGTRLTVL.